This T cell receptor (beta chain) stems from a study of cytomegalovirus exposure and HLA in healthy donors. The trim removed 0 bases at V and 4 bases at J, leaving 9 bases unmatched. The germline V gene has CDR1 SGDLS and CDR2 YYNGEE. This CDR3 region has 16 residues. Overall study findings and caveats: It was found in a later analysis that first-cohort TCR clusters tended to co-occur in the 95 to 150 validation repertoires.

The method was immunoSEQ multiplex PCR; TCRdb's version includes in-frame clones alone and lacks a portion of them. The sample has 75,000 to 90,000 clones, roughly 94% seen once. Details on this clone: Its specificity is not known.

The TCR was taken from a woman aged 18-35 years in good health and CMV-seronegative. Sequencing was carried out using PBMCs. The chain links TRBV9 to TRBJ2-5; 7 positions match TRBD1. The CDR3 loop reads CASSVGQGERSETQYF. The CDR3 DNA reads TGTGCCAGCAGCGTAGGGCAGGGGGAAAGGTCAGAGACCCAGTACTTC.